The source of this TCR beta chain is a study of blood T cell repertoires in COVID-19. Using immunoSEQ multiplex PCR, the repertoire was profiled, and TCRdb retains in-frame clones only, with some absent. The sample consists of about 100,000 clones, more than 75% of them appearing once. The CDR3 sequence is 14 residues long. Looked up from germline, CDR1 is SGHVS and CDR2 is FNYEAQ. The V gene end was trimmed by 4 bases and the J gene end by 5 bases; junction bases not matched to a gene: 7. The chain couples TRBV7-6 to TRBJ2-5, with 7 bases lining up with TRBD1. This receptor was taken from a young man in a cohort sampled during active COVID-19. The material sequenced was peripheral blood. Here the CDR3 reads CASSSDRVEETQYF. The CDR3 DNA sequence: TGTGCCAGCAGCTCAGACAGGGTCGAGGAGACCCAGTACTTC.